This passage covers 22 T cell receptor beta chains from one sample sequenced in a study of blood T cell repertoires in COVID-19. Profiled with immunoSEQ multiplex PCR; TCRdb holds only in-frame clones, not every one. The sample has a few hundred thousand clones, about 81% seen once. Specimen: PBMCs or T cells enriched from blood (not recorded which). The origin of the receptors is a middle-aged man who had recovered from COVID-19.

The V and J genes are TRBV10-3 and TRBJ1-2; TRBD1 might be the D (5 bases). CDR1 is ENHRY and CDR2 is SYGVKD in the germline V gene. The CDR3 runs to 14 residues. The V and J ends lost 10 bases and 6 bases respectively, with 21 bases between them. CDR3 DNA sequence: TGTGCCAGCGCTCCTACAGGATACGGTAATGGCTACACCTTC. Its protein is CASAPTGYGNGYTF.

The chain has TRBV29-1 and TRBJ1-5, with no clear D. The germline gives CDR1 SQVTM, CDR2 ANQGSEA. Trimming took 6 bases from V and 7 from J, leaving 16 bases between them. CDR3 length: 13 residues. This chain's CDR3 is CSVIGERGQPQHF. In nucleotides, the CDR3 is TGCAGCGTCATTGGCGAACGGGGACAGCCCCAGCATTTT.

This CDR3 is CASRLVTSTDTQYF. As DNA, the CDR3 is TGTGCCAGCAGACTAGTAACTAGCACAGATACGCAGTATTTT. The V gene is TRBV27, the J gene TRBJ2-3, with D maybe TRBD2 (5 bases). The CDR3 consists of 14 residues. Trimming pared 6 bases from V and 0 bases from J, leaving 10 bases between. CDR1 and CDR2 from the germline V gene are MNHEY and SMNVEV (reference sequence).

In this sample, this clone turned up once. The V call is TRBV19, the J call TRBJ1-2; D remains unclear. The CDR3 loop spans 14 amino acids. Per germline, CDR1 LNHDA and CDR2 SQIVND (reference sequence). The V and J ends lost 3 bases and 4 bases respectively, with 12 bases between them. The CDR3 bases are TGTGCCAGTAGTATGGTTGAGGGCCGCTATGGCTACACCTTC. Translated: CASSMVEGRYGYTF.

The chain employs TRBV6-5 and TRBJ1-5; D may be TRBD1 (5 bases). This CDR3 comprises 15 residues. Germline V gene lookup returns CDR1 MNHEY and CDR2 SVGAGI. V lost 4 bases, J lost 4 bases, and 14 bases lay in between. As DNA, the CDR3 is TGTGCCAGCAGTTCCCGCGGGGGAGGTAATCAGCCCCAGCATTTT. This codes for CASSSRGGGNQPQHF.

This chain uses TRBV19 with TRBJ1-2, with D maybe TRBD1 (6 bases). Looked up from germline, CDR1 is LNHDA and CDR2 is SQIVND (reference sequence). With 6 bases removed from V and 8 bases from J, the gap between germline ends came to 16 bases. The CDR3 is 13 amino acids. The CDR3 bases are TGTGCCAGTAGCCCCGACAGGAGGAGCGGCTACACCTTC. Amino acids: CASSPDRRSGYTF.

This chain links TRBV24-1 with TRBJ2-3, with 7 bases identical to TRBD1. The CDR3 covers 15 residues. The germline V gene has CDR1 KGHDR and CDR2 SFDVKD. V shed 4 bases and J 2 bases; nucleotides not matched to a gene: 5. In DNA, the CDR3 is TGTGCCACCAGTGACCTTGGACAGGCCACAGATACGCAGTATTTT. The encoded protein is CATSDLGQATDTQYF.

This chain joins TRBV19 and TRBJ2-1; the match to TRBD2 covers 7 bases. Losses at the gene ends were 6 bases for V and 4 bases for J; bases not matched to a gene: 12. The CDR3 consists of 16 residues. The germline gives CDR1 LNHDA, CDR2 SQIVND (reference sequence). CDR3 in amino acids: CASSYRSGGTYNEQFF. In nucleotides, the CDR3 is TGTGCCAGTAGCTACAGGTCCGGGGGGACGTACAATGAGCAGTTCTTC.

In this sample, this clone turned up many times. The V and J genes are TRBV19 and TRBJ2-2; 7 bases are a match to TRBD1. Germline CDR1 LNHDA, CDR2 SQIVND (reference sequence). V trimming: 7 bases; J trimming: 5 bases; junction bases outside the gene matches: 19. The CDR3 loop spans 18 amino acids. CDR3 sequence reads: CASNEDGTDLPWTGELFF. DNA for the CDR3: TGTGCCAGTAATGAAGATGGGACAGATCTACCCTGGACCGGGGAGCTGTTTTTT.

The V and J genes are TRBV9 and TRBJ1-4, with 7 nucleotides matching TRBD1. The junction had 5 bases not matched to a gene; V was cut back by 4 bases and J by 8 bases. This CDR3 region has 13 residues. Germline CDR1 reads SGDLS; CDR2 reads YYNGEE. DNA of the CDR3: TGTGCCAGCAGCCCCAGGGGGACAGAAAAACTGTTTTTT. It codes for CASSPRGTEKLFF.

V gene TRBV7-2 combines with J gene TRBJ2-1; the D is unclear. The V gene's germline CDR1 is SGHTA and CDR2 FQGNSA. The V end lost 5 bases, the J end lost 2 bases, and 10 bases lay between the germline ends. This CDR3 comprises 14 residues. This CDR3 reads CASSPRPPYNEQFF. The CDR3 DNA reads as TGTGCCAGCAGCCCGCGGCCTCCCTACAATGAGCAGTTCTTC.

V is TRBV20-1 and J is TRBJ1-1; TRBD1 might be the D (5 bases). This CDR3 is 11 amino acids long. The germline V gene encodes CDR1 DFQATT and CDR2 SNEGSKA (reference sequence). V lost 7 bases and J lost 1, with 7 bases in between. The CDR3 region has the DNA TGCAGTGTTCAGGGGAACACTGAAGCTTTCTTT. This encodes CSVQGNTEAFF.

The V call is TRBV12-3 or TRBV12-4, the J call TRBJ1-2; TRBD1 agrees at 7 bases. Trimming cost V 6 bases and J 5 bases; bases outside gene matches: 6. The length of the CDR3 is 13 residues. The CDR3, as DNA: TGTGCCAGCAGCCGCGGGACAGATTATGGCTACACCTTC. It translates to CASSRGTDYGYTF.

The chain uses TRBV5-4 and TRBJ2-3; D possibly corresponds to TRBD2 (5 bases). Germline CDR1 and CDR2: SGHNT and YYREEE (reference sequence). The CDR3 consists of 17 residues. V was clipped by 4 bases and J by 0 bases, with 18 bases between them. The CDR3 loop is CASSISARLTSTDTQYF. In DNA, the CDR3 is TGTGCCAGCAGCATTAGCGCTAGACTAACTAGCACAGATACGCAGTATTTT.

This clone came up many times. The chain links TRBV29-1 to TRBJ1-1; weak D call: TRBD1 (6 bases). The CDR3 loop spans 14 amino acids. Germline V lookup: CDR1 SQVTM, CDR2 ANQGSEA. V dropped 7 bases and J dropped 2 bases, with 17 bases sitting between them. The CDR3 DNA reads TGCAGCGCCCGGACCGGGACATTTAACACTGAAGCTTTCTTT. This encodes CSARTGTFNTEAFF.

The chain employs TRBV3-1 (or the pseudogene TRBV3-2) and TRBJ1-4; 7 bases line up with TRBD1. J was trimmed by 7 bases and V by 2 bases; bases with no gene match: 7. Per germline, CDR1 LGHDT and CDR2 YNNKEL (reference sequence). The CDR3 totals 15 residues. As DNA, the CDR3 is TGTGCCAGCAGCCAAAACAGGGGATCCACTGAAAAACTGTTTTTT. Translation: CASSQNRGSTEKLFF.

The chain combines TRBV4-2 with TRBJ2-1; TRBD1 matches at 11 bases. This CDR3 has 17 residues. Per the germline V gene, CDR1 is LGHNA and CDR2 is YNFKEQ. J lost 8 bases, V lost 4 bases, and 13 bases had no gene match. CDR3 nucleotides: TGTGCCAGCAGCCCCCGACCGCCGGGACAGGGGGACCATGAGCAGTTCTTC. Its translation: CASSPRPPGQGDHEQFF.

The genes are TRBV28 and TRBJ1-3; 9 nucleotides agree with TRBD1. The length of the CDR3 is 15 residues. J was trimmed by 6 bases and V by 5 bases; bases with no gene match: 8. Germline assignment: CDR1 MDHEN and CDR2 SYDVKM. CDR3 residues: CASSPGGTGKNTIYF. The CDR3, as DNA: TGTGCCAGCAGTCCCGGTGGGACAGGGAAAAACACCATATATTTT. Together with reference TRBV28 and TRBJ1-3, the CDR3 gives the full variable domain: DVKVTQSSRYLVKRTGEKVFLECVQDMDHENMFWYRQDPGLGLRLIYFSYDVKMKEKGDIPEGYSVSREKKERFSLILESASTNQTSMYLCASSPGGTGKNTIYFGEGSWLTVV.

The chain has TRBV19 and TRBJ2-7; 9 bases map to TRBD1. The CDR3 loop spans 15 amino acids. Germline V gives CDR1 LNHDA, CDR2 SQIVND (reference sequence). The V gene end was trimmed by 4 bases and the J gene end by 5 bases; junction bases not matched to a gene: 9. The CDR3 loop reads CASSRAGTGSNEQYF. CDR3 DNA sequence: TGTGCCAGTAGTAGAGCCGGGACAGGGTCCAACGAGCAGTACTTC. The full variable domain, its missing parts supplied by reference TRBV19 and TRBJ2-7, is DGGITQSPKYLFRKEGQNVTLSCEQNLNHDAMYWYRQDPGQGLRLIYYSQIVNDFQKGDIAEGYSVSREKKESFPLTVTSAQKNPTAFYLCASSRAGTGSNEQYFGPGTRLTVT.

The rearrangement joins TRBV19 to TRBJ2-1; 7 nucleotides agree with TRBD2. The CDR3 totals 13 residues. Germline V lookup: CDR1 LNHDA, CDR2 SQIVND (reference sequence). J gave up 6 bases and V 5 bases, and 4 bases lay outside the gene matches. The CDR3 is CASSAGAGNEQFF. CDR3 DNA sequence: TGTGCCAGTAGTGCGGGAGCCGGCAATGAGCAGTTCTTC.

The genes are TRBV12-3 or TRBV12-4 and TRBJ1-2; the D gene is possibly TRBD1 (5 bases). The CDR3 covers 12 residues. V shed 3 bases and J shed 7 bases, with 9 bases lying between them. The CDR3 DNA follows: TGTGCCAGCAGTTTGAGGCAGGGTGGCTACACCTTC. Residues: CASSLRQGGYTF.

The CDR3 sequence is CAISAGTTKETQYF. CDR3 coding DNA: TGTGCCATCAGTGCGGGGACTACCAAAGAGACCCAGTACTTC. This chain links TRBV10-3 with TRBJ2-5, with TRBD2 matching 7 bases. V lost 4 bases to trimming and J lost 3 bases; unmatched junction nucleotides: 5. The germline V gene has CDR1 ENHRY and CDR2 SYGVKD. The CDR3 covers 14 residues.